A single sample gave rise to the 13 T cell receptor beta chains below, sequenced in a study of metastatic and nonmetastatic thyroid tumors. No treatment of any kind had been given to any patient before thyroid surgery. TCRdb called clones again from the PCR reads with MiXCR. The sample comprises some 41,000 clones, 28% of which are singletons, and 9.9% rests with the top ten. Sequenced input: blood. The receptors were gathered from a male donor with papillary thyroid cancer or a benign thyroid nodule (not recorded which). Some clones in this sample may be carry-over from other donors' samples.

This clone has more than one count but fewer than ten. The V call is TRBV19, the J call TRBJ2-5; 8 nucleotides match TRBD1. CDR1 LNHDA and CDR2 SQIVND come from the germline V gene (reference sequence). The CDR3 length is 13 residues. V gave up 6 bases and J gave up 2 bases; unmatched junction bases: 2. This CDR3 is CASSRQGQETQYF. The CDR3 nucleotides are TGTGCCAGTAGCAGACAGGGGCAAGAGACCCAGTACTTC.

In this sample, this clone turned up a few times. The junction differs from germline at one of its ends, possibly a read error. The chain carries TRBV14 and TRBJ2-7, with no clear D. The CDR3 is 12 residues long. CDR1 SGHDN and CDR2 FVKESK come from the germline V gene. The CDR3 protein is CASSQDIYKQYF. For the CDR3, the DNA is TGTGCCAGCAGCCAAGATATCTACAAGCAGTACTTC. Full variable domain (outside the CDR3, taken from reference TRBV14 and TRBJ2-7): EAGVTQFPSHSVIEKGQTVTLRCDPISGHDNLYWYRRVMGKEIKFLLHFVKESKQDESGMPNNRFLAERTGGTYSTLKVQPAELEDSGVYFCASSQDIYKQYFGPGTRLTVT.

This clone was found many times. The V call is TRBV2, the J call TRBJ1-2; TRBD1 is a possible D gene (6 bases). V was clipped by 11 bases and J by 8 bases, with 15 bases between them. The CDR3 is 11 residues long. Germline V gene data show CDR1 as SNHLY and CDR2 as FYNNEI. The CDR3 DNA follows: TGTGCCTACCAGGGGAGGAGCGGCTACACCTTC. Its protein is CAYQGRSGYTF.

The rearrangement joins TRBV5-1 to TRBJ1-1; tentatively, D is TRBD1 (5 bases). V lost 0 bases, J lost 2 bases, and 11 bases lay in between. Germline CDR1 reads SGHRS; CDR2 reads YFSETQ. CDR3 size: 15 residues. The CDR3 loop is CASSLGVRANTEAFF. The CDR3 bases are TGCGCCAGCAGCTTGGGAGTCAGGGCAAACACTGAAGCTTTCTTT.

This clone showed up just a few times. The genes are TRBV6-1 and TRBJ2-7; D is unresolved. Germline-derived CDR1 and CDR2 are MNHNS and SASEGT. This CDR3 is 13 amino acids long. The germline V and J ends were trimmed by 8 bases and 0 bases, with 11 bases remaining between them. The CDR3 DNA reads TGTGCCAGCTCAGTTCTACTCTCCTACGAGCAGTACTTC. This translates into CASSVLLSYEQYF.

This rearrangement joins TRBV5-1 to TRBJ2-7, with D possibly matching TRBD1 (5 bases). CDR3 length: 15 amino acids. CDR1 SGHRS and CDR2 YFSETQ come from the germline V gene. Trimming removed 2 bases at V and 2 bases at J, with 14 bases between. The CDR3 nucleotides are TGCGCCAGCAGCTTAAGGGGTAGGCTTCCCTACGAGCAGTACTTC. Translating it yields CASSLRGRLPYEQYF.

This clone was seen repeatedly, ten times or more. The J gene is TRBJ2-1, the V gene TRBV5-6; D is uncertain. V was shortened by 1 base and J by 4 bases, with 6 bases between the two germline ends. Germline CDR1 and CDR2: SGHDT and YYEEEE. The CDR3 covers 13 residues. CDR3 residues: CASSLRRYNEQFF. The DNA of the CDR3 is TGTGCCAGCAGCTTGCGAAGGTACAATGAGCAGTTCTTC.

For this clone: One junction end disagrees with the germline gene, perhaps due to a read error. The chain carries TRBV4-1 and TRBJ2-3, with D unresolved. This CDR3 has 15 amino acids. The V gene's germline CDR1 is MGHRA and CDR2 YSYEKL. The CDR3 protein is CASSQHLTPTDTRYF. The CDR3 coding sequence is TGCGCCAGCAGCCAACACTTGACGCCAACAGATACGCGGTATTTT.

V usage is TRBV18 and J usage is TRBJ1-3; D uncertain. Trimming pared 4 bases from V and 2 bases from J, leaving 9 bases between. CDR1 KGHSH and CDR2 LQKENI come from the germline V gene. CDR3 length: 14 amino acids. In DNA, the CDR3 is TGTGCCAGCTCACTCGGGAATCCTGGAAACACCATATATTTT. Translated: CASSLGNPGNTIYF.

This clone was recorded at least ten times. The CDR3 bases are TGCGCCAGCAGCCAACTCACTGGGACGGGACCGCCGGGGGATACGCAGTATTTT. Amino acid sequence: CASSQLTGTGPPGDTQYF. The chain carries TRBV4-1 and TRBJ2-3; perhaps D is TRBD1 or TRBD2 (5 bases each). The germline gives CDR1 MGHRA, CDR2 YSYEKL. The V end was cut by 2 bases, the J end by 6 bases, with 24 bases between. CDR3 size: 18 residues.

This chain links TRBV4-1 with TRBJ1-4, with TRBD1 identical over 7 bases. This CDR3 has 18 residues. The V gene's germline CDR1 is MGHRA and CDR2 YSYEKL. The trim removed 0 bases at V and 0 bases at J, leaving 7 bases unmatched. CDR3 residues: CASSQESQGVSTNEKLFF. The CDR3 DNA reads as TGCGCCAGCAGCCAAGAGAGTCAGGGGGTCTCAACTAATGAAAAACTGTTTTTT.

This clone has only a few counts. The chain couples TRBV10-1 to TRBJ2-5; 8 nucleotides agree with TRBD2. The trim removed 3 bases at V and 5 bases at J, leaving 11 bases unmatched. Germline V CDR1 and CDR2: WNHNN, SYGVQD (reference sequence). CDR3 length: 16 residues. CDR3 residues: CASSEDIGAGEETQYF. For the CDR3, the DNA is TGCGCCAGCAGTGAAGATATTGGAGCGGGAGAGGAGACCCAGTACTTC.

This clone was picked up many times. The chain carries TRBV20-1 and TRBJ2-1, with D perhaps being TRBD1 or TRBD2 (5 bases each). The germline V gene has CDR1 DFQATT and CDR2 SNEGSKA (reference sequence). V was shortened by 3 bases and J by 6 bases, with 15 bases between the two germline ends. The CDR3 is 14 amino acids. CDR3: CSASRPSGGNEQFF. CDR3 DNA sequence: TGCAGTGCTAGTCGCCCCTCTGGGGGCAATGAGCAGTTCTTC.